This T cell receptor (beta chain) was documented in a study of shared clonotypes between healthy human individuals. Study in general: Donors consisted of two women and three men between 18 and 49. For every donor, three CD4 naive, three CD4 memory, two CD8 naive and one CD8 memory plates were used. General observations from the study: Non-shared clonotypes displayed generation probabilities falling below those of clonotypes present in all four donors.

The naive CD8 population came from CD45RO-negative cells selected for CCR7, without terminally differentiated effector memory CD45RA+ cells. On sorted subsets, replicate PCRs used about 180 ng DNA, or roughly 30,000 T cell genomes. The assay was immunoSEQ multiplex PCR, and TCRdb's table has in-frame clones only and misses some. The profile shows 1.5 million to 2.5 million clones, roughly 94% of them singletons. This CDR3 has 15 residues. The V and J ends lost 3 bases and 5 bases, in that order; junction bases with no gene match: 10. About this clone itself: The antigen remains unidentified.

This TCR was sampled from a young man in good health. The sequenced sample consisted of naive CD8+ T cells sorted from blood. This chain uses TRBV23-1 with TRBJ2-7; 7 positions match TRBD2. TRBV23-1 is flagged as an ORF with uncertain function. CDR3 in DNA: TGCGCCAGCAGTCACGAACACTCGGGGGGTCACGAGCAGTACTTC. This sequence encodes CASSHEHSGGHEQYF.